The clone carrying this TCR beta chain was seen ten or more times. The sample belongs to a study of blood T cells in healthy people across ages. Using a J-beta primer mix together with a sample-barcoded 5' primer, a second PCR was run for roughly 6 to 12 cycles. TCRdb reprocessed the 5' RACE reads via MiXCR and lists one record per CDR3 protein. This sample carries 550,000 to 800,000 distinct CDR3 sequences, about a third of them seen once, and the ten largest clones take 15% to 17%. Sequencing was done on a sample of blood. The receptor was derived from a woman aged 80 or older in good health.

This CDR3 is CASNSGTGESYGYTF. CDR3 nucleotide sequence: TGTGCCAGCAATTCCGGGACAGGGGAGTCCTATGGCTACACCTTC. The chain is built from TRBV6-1 and TRBJ1-2, with 10 bases lining up with TRBD1. The CDR3 covers 15 residues. Germline CDR1 reads MNHNS; CDR2 reads SASEGT. The ends lost 7 bases at V and 4 bases at J; junction bases unmatched: 9.